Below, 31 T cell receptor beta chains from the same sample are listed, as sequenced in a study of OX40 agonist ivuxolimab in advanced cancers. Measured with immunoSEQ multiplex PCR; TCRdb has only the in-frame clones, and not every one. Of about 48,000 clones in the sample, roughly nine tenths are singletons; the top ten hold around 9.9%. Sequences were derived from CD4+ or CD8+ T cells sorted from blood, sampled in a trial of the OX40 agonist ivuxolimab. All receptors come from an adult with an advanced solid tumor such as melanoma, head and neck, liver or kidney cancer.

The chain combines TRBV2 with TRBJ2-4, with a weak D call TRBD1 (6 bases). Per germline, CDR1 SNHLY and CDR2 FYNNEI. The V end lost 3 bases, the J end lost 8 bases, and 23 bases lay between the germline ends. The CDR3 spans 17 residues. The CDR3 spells CASSDRVLQWGQDIQYF. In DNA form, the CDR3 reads TGTGCCAGCAGTGATAGGGTCTTACAGTGGGGGCAGGACATTCAGTACTTC.

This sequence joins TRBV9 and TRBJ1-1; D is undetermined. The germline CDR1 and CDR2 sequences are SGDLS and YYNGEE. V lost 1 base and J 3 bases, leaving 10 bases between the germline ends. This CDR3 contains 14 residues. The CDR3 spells CASSVTHGDTEAFF. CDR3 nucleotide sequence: TGTGCCAGCAGCGTAACTCATGGGGACACTGAAGCTTTCTTT.

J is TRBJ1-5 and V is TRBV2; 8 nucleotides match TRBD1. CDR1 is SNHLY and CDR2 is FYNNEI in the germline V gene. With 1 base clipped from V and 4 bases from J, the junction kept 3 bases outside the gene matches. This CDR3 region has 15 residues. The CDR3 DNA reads TGTGCCAGCAGTGAAGGGACAGGGAGGAATCAGCCCCAGCATTTT. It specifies CASSEGTGRNQPQHF.

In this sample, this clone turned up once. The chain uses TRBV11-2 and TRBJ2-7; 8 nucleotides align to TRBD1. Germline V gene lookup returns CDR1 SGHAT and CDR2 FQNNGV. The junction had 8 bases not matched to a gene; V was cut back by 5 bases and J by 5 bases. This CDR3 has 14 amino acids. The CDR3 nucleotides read TGTGCCAGCAGCCCCCGGGACAGGTTGGACGAGCAGTACTTC. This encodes CASSPRDRLDEQYF.

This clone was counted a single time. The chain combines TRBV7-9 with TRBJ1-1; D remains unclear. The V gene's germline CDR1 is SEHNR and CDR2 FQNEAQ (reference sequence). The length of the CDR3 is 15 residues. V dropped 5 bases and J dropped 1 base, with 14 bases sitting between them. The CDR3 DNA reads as TGTGCCAGCAGCCCTCATAACAACAAGAACACTGAAGCTTTCTTT. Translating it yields CASSPHNNKNTEAFF.

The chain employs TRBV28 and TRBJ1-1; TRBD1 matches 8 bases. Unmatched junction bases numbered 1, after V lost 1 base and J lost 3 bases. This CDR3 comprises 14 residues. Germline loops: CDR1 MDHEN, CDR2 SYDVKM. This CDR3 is CASSLSDRDTEAFF. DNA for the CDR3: TGTGCCAGCAGTTTATCGGACAGGGACACTGAAGCTTTCTTT.

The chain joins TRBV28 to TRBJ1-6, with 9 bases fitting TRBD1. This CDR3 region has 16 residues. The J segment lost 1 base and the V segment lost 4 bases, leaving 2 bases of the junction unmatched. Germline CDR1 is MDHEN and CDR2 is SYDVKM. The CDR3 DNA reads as TGTGCCAGCAGTTCGGGACAGGGTTCCTATAATTCACCCCTCCACTTT. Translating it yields CASSSGQGSYNSPLHF.

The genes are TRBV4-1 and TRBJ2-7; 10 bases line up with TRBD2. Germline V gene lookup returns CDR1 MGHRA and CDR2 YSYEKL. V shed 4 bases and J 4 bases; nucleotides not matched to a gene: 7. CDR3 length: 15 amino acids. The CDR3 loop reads CASSLQLTSGYEQYF. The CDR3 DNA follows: TGCGCCAGCAGCCTGCAATTGACTAGCGGGTACGAGCAGTACTTC.

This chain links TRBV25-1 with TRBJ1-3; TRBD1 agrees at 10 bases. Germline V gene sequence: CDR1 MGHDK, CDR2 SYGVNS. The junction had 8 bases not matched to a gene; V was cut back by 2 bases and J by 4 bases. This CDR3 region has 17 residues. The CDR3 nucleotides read TGTGCCAGCAGTGAAAAAAGACAGGGGGCGAGAGGAAACACCATATATTTT. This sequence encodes CASSEKRQGARGNTIYF.

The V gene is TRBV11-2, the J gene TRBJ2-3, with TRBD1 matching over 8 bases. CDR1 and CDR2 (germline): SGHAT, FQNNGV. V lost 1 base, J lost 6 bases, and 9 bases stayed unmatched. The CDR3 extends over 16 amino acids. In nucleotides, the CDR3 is TGTGCCAGCAGCTTAGGACCGCAGGGGGCGTTGGATACGCAGTATTTT. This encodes CASSLGPQGALDTQYF.

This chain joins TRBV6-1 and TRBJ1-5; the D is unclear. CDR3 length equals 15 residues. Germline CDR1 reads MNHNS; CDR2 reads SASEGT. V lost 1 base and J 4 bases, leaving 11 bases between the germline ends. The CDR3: CASSEGSWVNQPQHF. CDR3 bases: TGTGCCAGCAGTGAAGGTTCTTGGGTTAATCAGCCCCAGCATTTT.

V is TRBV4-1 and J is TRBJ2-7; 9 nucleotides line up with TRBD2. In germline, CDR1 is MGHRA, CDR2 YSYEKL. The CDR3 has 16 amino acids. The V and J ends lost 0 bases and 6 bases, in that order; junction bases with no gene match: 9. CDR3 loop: CASSQDEDSGRVEQYF. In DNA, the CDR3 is TGCGCCAGCAGCCAAGATGAAGATAGCGGGAGAGTCGAGCAGTACTTC.

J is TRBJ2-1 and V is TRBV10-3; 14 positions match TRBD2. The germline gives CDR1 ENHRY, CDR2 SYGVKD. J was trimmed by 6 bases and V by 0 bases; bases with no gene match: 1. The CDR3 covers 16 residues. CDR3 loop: CAISESGLAGGNEQFF. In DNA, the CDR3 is TGTGCCATCAGTGAGTCTGGACTAGCGGGGGGCAATGAGCAGTTCTTC.

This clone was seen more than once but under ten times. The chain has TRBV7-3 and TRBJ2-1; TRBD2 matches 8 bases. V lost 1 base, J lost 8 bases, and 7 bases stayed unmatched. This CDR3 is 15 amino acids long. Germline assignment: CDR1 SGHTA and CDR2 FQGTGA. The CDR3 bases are TGTGCCAGCAGCTTAAAAGCGGGAGAGGAATATGAGCAGTTCTTC. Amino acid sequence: CASSLKAGEEYEQFF.

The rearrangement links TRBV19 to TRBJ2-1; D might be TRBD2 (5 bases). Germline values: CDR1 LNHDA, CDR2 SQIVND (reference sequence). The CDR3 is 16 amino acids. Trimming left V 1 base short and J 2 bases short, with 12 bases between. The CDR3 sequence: CASSIGGLVTYNEQFF. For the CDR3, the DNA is TGTGCCAGTAGTATAGGAGGGTTGGTTACCTACAATGAGCAGTTCTTC. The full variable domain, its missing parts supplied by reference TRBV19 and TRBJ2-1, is DGGITQSPKYLFRKEGQNVTLSCEQNLNHDAMYWYRQDPGQGLRLIYYSQIVNDFQKGDIAEGYSVSREKKESFPLTVTSAQKNPTAFYLCASSIGGLVTYNEQFFGPGTRLTVL.

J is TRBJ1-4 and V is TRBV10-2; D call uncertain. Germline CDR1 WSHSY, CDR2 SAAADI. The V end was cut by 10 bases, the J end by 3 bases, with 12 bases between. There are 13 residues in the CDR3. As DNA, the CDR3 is TGCGCCACACGGACGGACCCTAATGAAAAACTGTTTTTT. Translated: CATRTDPNEKLFF.

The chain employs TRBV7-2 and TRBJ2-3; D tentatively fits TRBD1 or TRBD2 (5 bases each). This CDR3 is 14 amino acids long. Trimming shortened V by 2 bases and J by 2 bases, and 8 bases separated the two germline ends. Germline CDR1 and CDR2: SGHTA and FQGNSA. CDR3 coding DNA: TGTGCCAGCAGCTTACGAGGGACCACAGATACGCAGTATTTT. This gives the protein CASSLRGTTDTQYF.

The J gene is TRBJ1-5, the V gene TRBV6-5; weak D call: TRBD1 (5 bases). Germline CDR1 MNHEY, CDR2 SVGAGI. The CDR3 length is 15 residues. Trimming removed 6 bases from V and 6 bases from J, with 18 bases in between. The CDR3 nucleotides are TGTGCCAGCAGCATACAGGCTCGAGCGGGTCAGCCCCAGCATTTT. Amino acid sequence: CASSIQARAGQPQHF.

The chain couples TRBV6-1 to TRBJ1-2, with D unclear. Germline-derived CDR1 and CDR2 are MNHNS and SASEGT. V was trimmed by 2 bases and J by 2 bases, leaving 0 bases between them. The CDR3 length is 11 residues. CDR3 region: CASSENYGYTF. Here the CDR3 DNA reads TGTGCCAGCAGTGAAAACTATGGCTACACCTTC.

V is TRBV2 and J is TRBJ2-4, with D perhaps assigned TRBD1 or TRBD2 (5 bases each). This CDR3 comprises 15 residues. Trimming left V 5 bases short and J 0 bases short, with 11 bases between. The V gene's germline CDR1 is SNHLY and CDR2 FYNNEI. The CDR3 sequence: CASSRDGLAKNIQYF. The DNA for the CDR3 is TGTGCCAGCAGTCGGGACGGGCTAGCCAAAAACATTCAGTACTTC.

CDR3 region: CATDKGISTDTQYF. Here the CDR3 DNA reads TGTGCCACCGATAAGGGGATTAGCACAGATACGCAGTATTTT. This sequence joins TRBV15 and TRBJ2-3, with D possibly TRBD1 on 5 matching bases. V dropped 8 bases and J dropped 0 bases, with 12 bases sitting between them. The CDR3 is made up of 14 amino acids. Per germline, CDR1 LNHNV and CDR2 YYDKDF (reference sequence).

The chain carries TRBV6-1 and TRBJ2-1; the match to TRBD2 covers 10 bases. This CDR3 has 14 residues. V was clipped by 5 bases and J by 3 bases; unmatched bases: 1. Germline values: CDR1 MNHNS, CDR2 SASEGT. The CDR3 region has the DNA TGTGCCAGCAGTAGCGGGGGGGACTACAATGAGCAGTTCTTC. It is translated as CASSSGGDYNEQFF.

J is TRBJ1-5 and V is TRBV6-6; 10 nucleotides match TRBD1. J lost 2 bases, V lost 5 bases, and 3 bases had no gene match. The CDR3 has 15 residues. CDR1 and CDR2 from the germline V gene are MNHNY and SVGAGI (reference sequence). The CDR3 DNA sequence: TGTGCCAGCAGTAGAGGACAGGGGGGCAATCAGCCCCAGCATTTT. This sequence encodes CASSRGQGGNQPQHF.

The CDR3, as DNA: TGTGCCAGTAGTATATACCAGGGGATGTCTGAAGCTTTCTTT. It specifies CASSIYQGMSEAFF. V is TRBV19 and J is TRBJ1-1, with TRBD1 as a possible D gene (6 bases). Looked up from germline, CDR1 is LNHDA and CDR2 is SQIVND (reference sequence). The CDR3 totals 14 residues. Trimming took 2 bases from V and 6 from J, leaving 13 bases between them.

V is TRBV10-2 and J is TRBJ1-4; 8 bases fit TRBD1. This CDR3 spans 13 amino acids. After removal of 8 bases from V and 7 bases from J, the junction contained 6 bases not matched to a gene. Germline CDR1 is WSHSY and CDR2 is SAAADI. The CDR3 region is CASGRGLGEKLFF. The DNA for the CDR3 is TGCGCCAGCGGCAGGGGGCTTGGTGAAAAACTGTTTTTT.

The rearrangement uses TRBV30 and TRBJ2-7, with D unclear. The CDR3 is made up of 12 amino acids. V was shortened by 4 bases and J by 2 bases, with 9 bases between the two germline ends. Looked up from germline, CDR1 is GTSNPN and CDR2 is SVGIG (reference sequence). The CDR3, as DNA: TGTGCCTGGATATTGGAAGCCTACGAGCAGTACTTC. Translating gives CAWILEAYEQYF.

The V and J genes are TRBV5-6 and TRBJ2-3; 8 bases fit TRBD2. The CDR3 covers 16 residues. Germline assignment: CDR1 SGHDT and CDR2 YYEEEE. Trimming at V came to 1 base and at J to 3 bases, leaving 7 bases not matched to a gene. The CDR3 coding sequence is TGTGCCAGCAGCTTGATGGGCGGGGGGCGGACAGATACGCAGTATTTT. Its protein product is CASSLMGGGRTDTQYF.

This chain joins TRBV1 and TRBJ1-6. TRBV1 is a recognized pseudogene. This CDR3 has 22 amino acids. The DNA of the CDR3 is TGCACCAGCAGCCAAGTTAAGTGGTGGGTGAGGGCCTGGCTTAGAGCTAATTCACCCCTCCACTTT. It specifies CTSSQVKWWVRAWLRANSPLHF.

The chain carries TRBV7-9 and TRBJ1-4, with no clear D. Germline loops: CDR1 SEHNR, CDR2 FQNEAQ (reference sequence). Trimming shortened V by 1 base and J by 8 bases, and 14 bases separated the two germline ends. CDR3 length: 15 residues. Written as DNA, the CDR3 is TGTGCCAGCAGCTTAGGTCGATCAGGCGGGGAAAAACTGTTTTTT. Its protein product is CASSLGRSGGEKLFF.

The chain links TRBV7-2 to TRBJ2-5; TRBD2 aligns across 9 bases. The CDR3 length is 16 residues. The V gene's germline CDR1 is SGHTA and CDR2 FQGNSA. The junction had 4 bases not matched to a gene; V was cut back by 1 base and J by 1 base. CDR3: CASSLGGSGGQETQYF. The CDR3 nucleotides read TGTGCCAGCAGCTTAGGGGGTAGCGGGGGCCAAGAGACCCAGTACTTC.

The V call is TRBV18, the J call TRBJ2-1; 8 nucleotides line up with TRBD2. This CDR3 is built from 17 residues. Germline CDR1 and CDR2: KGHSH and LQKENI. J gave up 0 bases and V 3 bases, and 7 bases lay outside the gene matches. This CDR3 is CASSPRLSGGSYNEQFF. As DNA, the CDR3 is TGTGCCAGCTCACCTCGGCTAAGCGGGGGCTCCTACAATGAGCAGTTCTTC.